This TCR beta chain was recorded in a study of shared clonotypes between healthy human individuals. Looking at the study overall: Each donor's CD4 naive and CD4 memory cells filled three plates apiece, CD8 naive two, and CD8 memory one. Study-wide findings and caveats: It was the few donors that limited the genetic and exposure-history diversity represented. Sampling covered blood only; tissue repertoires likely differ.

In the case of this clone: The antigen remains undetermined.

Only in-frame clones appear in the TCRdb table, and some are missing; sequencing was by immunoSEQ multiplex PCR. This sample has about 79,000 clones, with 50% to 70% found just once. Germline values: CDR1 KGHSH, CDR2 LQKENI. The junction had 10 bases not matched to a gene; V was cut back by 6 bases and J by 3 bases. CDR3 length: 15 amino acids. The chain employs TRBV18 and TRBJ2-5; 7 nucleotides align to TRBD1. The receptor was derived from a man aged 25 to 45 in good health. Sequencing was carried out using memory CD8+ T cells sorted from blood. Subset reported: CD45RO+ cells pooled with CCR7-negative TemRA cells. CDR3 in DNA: TGTGCCAGCTCCGAAGAACAGGGGATAGAAGAGACCCAGTACTTC. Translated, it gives CASSEEQGIEETQYF.